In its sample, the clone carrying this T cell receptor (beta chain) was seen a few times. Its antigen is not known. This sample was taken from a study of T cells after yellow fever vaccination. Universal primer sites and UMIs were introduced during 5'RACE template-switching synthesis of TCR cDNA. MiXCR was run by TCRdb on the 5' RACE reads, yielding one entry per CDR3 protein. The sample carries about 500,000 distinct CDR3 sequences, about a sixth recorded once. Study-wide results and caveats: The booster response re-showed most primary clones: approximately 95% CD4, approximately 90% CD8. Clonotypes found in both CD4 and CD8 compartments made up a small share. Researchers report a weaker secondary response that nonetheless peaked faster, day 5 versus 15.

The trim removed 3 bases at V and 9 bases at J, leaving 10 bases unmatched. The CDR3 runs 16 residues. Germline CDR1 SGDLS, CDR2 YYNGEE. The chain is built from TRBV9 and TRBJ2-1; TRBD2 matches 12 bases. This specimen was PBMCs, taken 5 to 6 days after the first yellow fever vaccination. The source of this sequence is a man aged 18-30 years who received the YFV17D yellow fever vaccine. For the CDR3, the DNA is TGTGCCAGCAGCGCAGGCTGGACTAGCGGGGTTGTTGAGCAGTTCTTC. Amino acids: CASSAGWTSGVVEQFF.